The 15 T cell receptor beta chains below were found in one sample sequenced in a study of T cell repertoires in cytomegalovirus infection. Their antigens remain unidentified. Each CDR3 protein gets one entry after TCRdb re-called the reads with MiXCR. This table has about 110,000 distinct CDR3 sequences, roughly 40% appearing once. The sequencing used CD8+ T cells from cultured PBMCs, collected from culture after CMV antigen stimulation. All receptors come from a human donor in good health (CMV status not recorded). Some clones in this sample may be carry-over from other donors' samples.

This clonotype was seen ten or more times. The V and J genes are TRBV7-8 and TRBJ2-7; TRBD2 matches 7 bases. CDR3 size: 15 residues. Germline V CDR1 and CDR2: SGHVS, FQNEAQ. The V and J ends lost 3 bases and 5 bases, in that order; junction bases with no gene match: 10. In DNA, the CDR3 is TGTGCCAGCAGCTTCCTCGACCGGGCGGGGGACGAGCAGTACTTC. Amino acids: CASSFLDRAGDEQYF.

V and J are TRBV2 and TRBJ2-1; maybe TRBD2 (6 bases). CDR1 is SNHLY and CDR2 is FYNNEI in the germline V gene. The ends were cut back, 7 bases at V and 7 bases at J, with 23 bases in the middle. The CDR3 totals 16 residues. This chain's CDR3 is CASTPIGTSFENEQFF. In DNA, the CDR3 is TGTGCCAGCACCCCCATAGGCACTAGCTTCGAGAATGAGCAGTTCTTC.

The table lists this clonotype with a few counts. This chain uses TRBV19 with TRBJ1-1; unclear D gene. The germline V gene has CDR1 LNHDA and CDR2 SQIVND (reference sequence). V was clipped by 5 bases and J by 1 base, with 8 bases between them. This CDR3 contains 13 residues. In DNA, the CDR3 is TGTGCCAGTAGTGTCCAACAGAACACTGAAGCTTTCTTT. As protein: CASSVQQNTEAFF. Looking up the rest from reference TRBV19 and TRBJ1-1 gives the full variable domain: DGGITQSPKYLFRKEGQNVTLSCEQNLNHDAMYWYRQDPGQGLRLIYYSQIVNDFQKGDIAEGYSVSREKKESFPLTVTSAQKNPTAFYLCASSVQQNTEAFFGQGTRLTVV.

The J gene is TRBJ1-3, the V gene TRBV24-1, with D uncertain. The ends were cut back, 7 bases at V and 0 bases at J, with 9 bases in the middle. The CDR3 runs 14 residues. CDR1 is KGHDR and CDR2 is SFDVKD in the germline V gene. CDR3 loop: CATREDYSGNTIYF. CDR3 in DNA: TGTGCCACCAGGGAGGACTACTCTGGAAACACCATATATTTT.

This clonotype has only a few counts. The chain has TRBV7-3 and TRBJ2-2; D remains ambiguous. The CDR3 is made up of 13 amino acids. The germline V gene encodes CDR1 SGHTA and CDR2 FQGTGA. V shed 5 bases and J shed 1 base, with 5 bases lying between them. CDR3 bases: TGTGCCAGCAGCGGACGGAACACCGGGGAGCTGTTTTTT. Amino acids: CASSGRNTGELFF.

The rearrangement links TRBV7-6 to TRBJ2-1; 11 bases fit TRBD2. V shed 2 bases and J 7 bases; nucleotides not matched to a gene: 4. Looked up from germline, CDR1 is SGHVS and CDR2 is FNYEAQ. The CDR3 runs 15 residues. CDR3 sequence (DNA): TGTGCCAGCAGCTTATCGGCTAGCGGGGGGAATGAGCAGTTCTTC. This codes for CASSLSASGGNEQFF.

This chain links TRBV6-4 with TRBJ2-5; weak D call: TRBD2 (6 bases). The length of the CDR3 is 14 residues. Germline V gives CDR1 MRHNA, CDR2 SNTAGT. With 7 bases removed from V and 2 bases from J, the gap between germline ends came to 14 bases. This CDR3 reads CASKFGGKQETQYF. In nucleotides, the CDR3 is TGTGCCAGCAAGTTCGGAGGGAAACAAGAGACCCAGTACTTC.

The chain recombines TRBV2 with TRBJ2-5; D may be TRBD2 (5 bases). The CDR3 has 11 residues. With 8 bases removed from V and 4 bases from J, the gap between germline ends came to 8 bases. Germline CDR1 SNHLY, CDR2 FYNNEI. DNA of the CDR3: TGTGCCAGCCTACGGGGAGAGACCCAGTACTTC. Its protein product is CASLRGETQYF.

The J gene is TRBJ2-7, the V gene TRBV7-4; D not resolved. Trimming took off 4 bases at V and 3 bases at J, with 7 bases between the two ends. This CDR3 region has 12 residues. Germline V gene lookup returns CDR1 SGHVT and CDR2 SQSDAQ. CDR3 coding DNA: TGTGCCAGCAGCTCTGAACTCTACGAGCAGTACTTC. It specifies CASSSELYEQYF. Based on the CDR3 plus reference TRBV7-4 and TRBJ2-7, the full variable domain is GAGVSQSPRYKVAKRGRDVALRCDSISGHVTLYWYRQTLGQGSEVLTYSQSDAQRDKSGRPSGRFSAERPERSVSTLKIQRTEQGDSAVYLCASSSELYEQYFGPGTRLTVT.

V gene TRBV12-3 or TRBV12-4 combines with J gene TRBJ1-5; D gene ambiguous. V was cut by 5 bases and J by 5 bases, with 13 bases left in between. This CDR3 comprises 14 residues. As DNA, the CDR3 is TGTGCCAGCAGTCCTCGCGGGAGGGATCAGCCCCAGCATTTT. It specifies CASSPRGRDQPQHF.

At least ten counts were recorded for this clonotype. The chain recombines TRBV20-1 with TRBJ2-1, with D uncertain. Deletions cut 5 bases from V and 5 bases from J, with 13 bases between. CDR1 and CDR2 from the germline V gene are DFQATT and SNEGSKA (reference sequence). The CDR3 loop spans 13 amino acids. CDR3 in DNA: TGCAGTGCTCGAGGCGACCTCAACAATGAGCAGTTCTTC. It codes for CSARGDLNNEQFF.

The rearrangement uses TRBV7-6 and TRBJ1-1, with 9 bases matching TRBD1. The CDR3 contains 13 residues. Germline V lookup: CDR1 SGHVS, CDR2 FNYEAQ. The ends lost 0 bases at V and 12 bases at J; junction bases unmatched: 5. In DNA, the CDR3 is TGTGCCAGCAGCTTAGCGGGACAGGGCGAAACTTTCTTT. Translated, it gives CASSLAGQGETFF.

This chain connects TRBV5-4 to TRBJ2-5; 13 bases align to TRBD2. CDR3 size: 16 residues. V lost 4 bases and J lost 5; bases outside the gene matches: 8. Per the germline V gene, CDR1 is SGHNT and CDR2 is YYREEE (reference sequence). CDR3: CASSATSGGAGETQYF. CDR3 sequence (DNA): TGTGCCAGCAGCGCTACTAGCGGGGGGGCCGGGGAGACCCAGTACTTC.

This clonotype has at least ten counts. The chain uses TRBV28 and TRBJ1-5; a weak D match, TRBD1 (5 bases). From germline, CDR1 is MDHEN and CDR2 SYDVKM. Trimming stripped 4 bases from V and 0 bases from J, with 16 bases between. The CDR3 runs to 17 residues. The CDR3 DNA sequence: TGTGCCAGCAGTTCGGAGGGGTCGGCATATAGCAATCAGCCCCAGCATTTT. This encodes CASSSEGSAYSNQPQHF.

The chain couples TRBV6-6 to TRBJ2-3; D possibly corresponds to TRBD2 (7 bases). V lost 0 bases, J lost 5 bases, and 15 bases lay in between. The CDR3 covers 16 residues. The germline gives CDR1 MNHNY, CDR2 SVGAGI (reference sequence). The CDR3 DNA reads TGTGCCAGCAGTTACTCCTTGGGGGGGGCGAAAGATACGCAGTATTTT. Residues: CASSYSLGGAKDTQYF.